Listed below are T cell receptor beta chains from one sample, sequenced in a study of radiation and T cells in renal cell carcinoma. Libraries were prepared by immunoSEQ multiplex PCR; TCRdb keeps only in-frame clonotypes and omits some of them. The repertoire holds about 120,000 clones, with roughly four fifths as singletons. Sample: blood, taken from a patient whose treatment included radiotherapy and nephrectomy. These receptors came from a woman aged 60 to 75 with renal cell carcinoma. Each CDR3 is given without its conserved first and last residue. Each record gives: J gene, V gene, CDR3 protein.

TRBJ2-5 | TRBV25-1 | ASSELAGTGEWETQY
TRBJ1-5 | TRBV5-8 | ASTPEWIGQFNQPQH
TRBJ2-7 | TRBV28 | ASSFGADSYEQY
TRBJ1-2 | TRBV5-5 | ASSFFQGEGYGYT
TRBJ2-7 | TRBV7-9 | ASSRTRAYEQY
TRBJ1-2 | TRBV19 | ASSLAGGAEGYT
TRBJ2-7 | TRBV4-2 | ASSQEAGGFYEQY
TRBJ2-5 | TRBV29-1 | SVDTGVTRQETQY
TRBJ1-1 | TRBV13 | ASSSTGMNTEAF
TRBJ2-7 | TRBV19 | ASSMPGQFPYEQY
TRBJ2-2 | TRBV9 | ASSVQGNTGELF
TRBJ1-3 | TRBV5-6 | ASSFLEKRSGNTIY
TRBJ2-3 | TRBV7-3 | ASSTGHSSTDTQY
TRBJ2-3 | TRBV29-1 | SGGGRIAGDTQY
TRBJ2-7 | TRBV7-2 | ASSLVTRSSYEQY
TRBJ1-2 | TRBV13 | ASRLMGDNYGYT
TRBJ1-5 | TRBV28 | ASSLWSEKNSNQPQH
TRBJ1-4 | TRBV14 | ASSHTVDNEKLF
TRBJ2-5 | TRBV7-2 | ASSLGGSGRGETQY
TRBJ1-1 | TRBV27 | ATQAGGRTEAF
TRBJ1-4 | TRBV19 | ASSIQTTNEKLF
TRBJ2-1 | TRBV2 | ASSDTSGGPIYNEQF
TRBJ1-6 | TRBV6-1 | ASRVGQGGSPLH
TRBJ2-7 | TRBV5-1 | ASSFGISYEQY
TRBJ2-1 | TRBV5-1 | ASSFGLAGGSPPWGDEQF
TRBJ1-5 | TRBV18 | ASSPQGPGNQPQH
TRBJ1-5 | TRBV18 | ASSPTGQPQH
TRBJ1-5 | TRBV27 | ASSLSGTYSNQPQH
TRBJ2-7 | TRBV5-4 | ASSSPTGGNEQY
TRBJ2-7 | TRBV28 | ASSAGRAYEQY
TRBJ2-3 | TRBV10-2 | ASRGLGITDTQY
TRBJ2-1 | TRBV5-1 | ASSLGLAADEQF
TRBJ1-2 | TRBV7-9 | ASSLGGINT
TRBJ1-4 | TRBV7-7 | ASSLGRLIANEKLF
TRBJ1-5 | TRBV4-1 | ASSPQGVASNQPQH
TRBJ2-7 | TRBV6-5 | AILGGGEESYEQY
TRBJ2-1 | TRBV5-1 | ASSKRLAGGPYNEQF
TRBJ2-5 | TRBV6-6 | ASSTPAAGGSKTQY
TRBJ1-4 | TRBV28 | ASSRTLRTDDYEKLF